This entry lists 21 T cell receptor beta chains sequenced from one sample in a study of T cells in tumors after PD-1 blockade (dated by TCRdb to between 2018 and 2021). The library was generated by the immunoSEQ multiplex PCR assay. TCRdb provides this immuneACCESS table in a form limited to in-frame rearrangements. Some clones are lacking; in checked studies, under half of them reflect an unresolved V gene, and why the rest are absent is not known. For this sample there are 11,000 or so clones; roughly two thirds appear just once. Of the sample, 15% to 20% falls within the top ten clones. According to the study, the label for this sample's time point signals: before anti-PD-1 therapy. The sample in question was tumor tissue, obtained before anti-PD-1 treatment. The receptor source for this set is a human donor with basal cell carcinoma.

This clone was detected a few times. The chain recombines TRBV4-1 with TRBJ1-6; D ambiguous. This CDR3 comprises 16 residues. Trimming left V 3 bases short and J 7 bases short, with 16 bases between. The germline V gene encodes CDR1 MGHRA and CDR2 YSYEKL. The CDR3 here is CASSQLSVGLNSPLHF. In DNA, the CDR3 is TGCGCCAGCAGCCAGCTAAGCGTGGGGTTGAATTCACCCCTCCACTTT.

The chain joins TRBV4-3 to TRBJ1-2; perhaps TRBD1 as D (6 bases). Germline V CDR1 and CDR2: LGHNA, YSLEER. Deletions cut 1 base from V and 4 bases from J, with 10 bases between. The CDR3 extends over 14 amino acids. The CDR3 spells CASSQGGGSYGYTF. CDR3 DNA: TGCGCCAGCAGCCAAGGAGGGGGTTCCTATGGCTACACCTTC.

As concerns this clone: A junction boundary mismatches the germline segment, possibly from a read error. The chain couples TRBV3-1 (or the pseudogene TRBV3-2) to TRBJ2-7; D uncertain. The CDR3 has 13 amino acids. Germline V gene sequence: CDR1 LGHDT, CDR2 YNNKEL (reference sequence). The CDR3 reads CARVESEPYGQYF. CDR3 coding DNA: TGTGCCAGGGTCGAGAGCGAACCTTACGGGCAGTACTTC.

The chain links TRBV9 to TRBJ1-2; no definite D call. Germline V gene lookup returns CDR1 SGDLS and CDR2 YYNGEE. The CDR3 length is 16 residues. Trimming removed 0 bases at V and 3 bases at J, with 15 bases between. The CDR3 DNA follows: TGTGCCAGCAGCGTAGGTATAGGCAAGCTTGACTATGGCTACACCTTC. Residues: CASSVGIGKLDYGYTF. Together with reference TRBV9 and TRBJ1-2, the CDR3 gives the full variable domain: DSGVTQTPKHLITATGQRVTLRCSPRSGDLSVYWYQQSLDQGLQFLIQYYNGEERAKGNILERFSAQQFPDLHSELNLSSLELGDSALYFCASSVGIGKLDYGYTFGSGTRLTVV.

This clone is a singleton in its sample. CDR3 DNA: TGTGCCAGCAGTGGACTAGCGGGAAACGAGCAGTACTTC. Amino acid sequence: CASSGLAGNEQYF. The rearrangement joins TRBV12-3 or TRBV12-4 to TRBJ2-7; 12 bases agree with TRBD2. J was trimmed by 5 bases and V by 5 bases; bases with no gene match: 1. CDR3 length equals 13 residues.

The V gene is TRBV6-2 or TRBV6-3, the J gene TRBJ2-5; tentatively, D is TRBD1 or TRBD2 (5 bases each). CDR3 length equals 14 residues. V shed 1 base and J shed 4 bases, with 10 bases lying between them. From germline, CDR1 is MNHEY and CDR2 SVGEGT. CDR3 nucleotides: TGTGCCAGCAGTTACTACGGGGCAGGAGAGACCCAGTACTTC. Translation gives CASSYYGAGETQYF.

This sequence joins TRBV3-1 (or the pseudogene TRBV3-2) and TRBJ2-2; D remains unclear. V lost 3 bases, J lost 2 bases, and 10 bases lay in between. The CDR3 covers 15 residues. Germline CDR1 and CDR2: LGHDT and YNNKEL (reference sequence). In nucleotides, the CDR3 is TGTGCCAGCAGCCAGGCGTACGGAAACACCGGGGAGCTGTTTTTT. This codes for CASSQAYGNTGELFF.

The chain joins TRBV19 to TRBJ2-7, with 7 bases aligning to TRBD1. Germline lookup yields CDR1 LNHDA and CDR2 SQIVND (reference sequence). V shed 4 bases and J 6 bases; nucleotides not matched to a gene: 6. There are 13 residues in the CDR3. CDR3 bases: TGTGCCAGTAGTACACAGGGGTTCGGCGAGCAGTACTTC. Encoded protein: CASSTQGFGEQYF.

V usage is TRBV7-2 and J usage is TRBJ2-2; no firm D call. Germline CDR1 is SGHTA and CDR2 is FQGNSA. The CDR3 totals 12 residues. V was pared by 6 bases and J by 9 bases, with 11 bases between. CDR3: CASSSITWELFF. In DNA form, the CDR3 reads TGTGCCAGCAGTTCAATAACCTGGGAGCTGTTTTTT.

This clone was counted between two and nine times. This chain uses TRBV6-2 or TRBV6-3 with TRBJ2-5; 7 bases fit TRBD2. Germline V CDR1 and CDR2: MNHEY, SVGEGT. The CDR3 is made up of 18 amino acids. With 0 bases clipped from V and 5 bases from J, the junction kept 15 bases outside the gene matches. CDR3 region: CASSYSLSGGVQLETQYF. DNA of the CDR3: TGTGCCAGCAGTTACTCCCTTTCGGGGGGAGTTCAATTGGAGACCCAGTACTTC.

The chain links TRBV30 to TRBJ1-1; D is undetermined. V was cut by 8 bases and J by 5 bases, with 12 bases left in between. CDR1 and CDR2 (germline): GTSNPN, SVGIG (reference sequence). The CDR3 runs to 11 residues. The CDR3 bases are TGTGCCGGTAAGATGGGGACTGAAGCTTTCTTT. It encodes CAGKMGTEAFF.

This clone was detected a few times. The rearrangement links TRBV10-2 to TRBJ2-1; 11 bases map to TRBD1. Germline CDR1 is WSHSY and CDR2 is SAAADI. The CDR3 has 14 residues. Unmatched junction bases numbered 4, after V lost 8 bases and J lost 4 bases. The CDR3 coding sequence is TGCGCCAGCTTAGGGACAGGGGGGTACAATGAGCAGTTCTTC. Its translation is CASLGTGGYNEQFF.

The rearrangement uses TRBV7-8 and TRBJ2-3; D uncertain. The V and J ends lost 2 bases and 4 bases respectively, with 4 bases between them. This CDR3 region has 12 residues. From germline, CDR1 is SGHVS and CDR2 FQNEAQ. The CDR3 is CASSLLPDTQYF. The CDR3 nucleotides are TGTGCCAGCAGCTTACTCCCAGATACGCAGTATTTT. The full variable domain, in which reference TRBV7-8 and TRBJ2-3 provide the parts outside the CDR3, is GAGVSQSPRYKVAKRGQDVALRCDPISGHVSLFWYQQALGQGPEFLTYFQNEAQLDKSGLPSDRFFAERPEGSVSTLKIQRTQQEDSAVYLCASSLLPDTQYFGPGTRLTVL.

The chain has TRBV19 and TRBJ2-2; D gene uncertain. The CDR3 is 18 amino acids. The germline gives CDR1 LNHDA, CDR2 SQIVND (reference sequence). V was cut by 6 bases and J by 4 bases, with 24 bases left in between. CDR3: CASREYIWLEAGTGELFF. CDR3 DNA: TGTGCCAGTAGGGAATATATTTGGCTAGAGGCCGGCACCGGGGAGCTGTTTTTT.

The CDR3 here is CASSLEIEDTQYF. The CDR3 region has the DNA TGCGCCAGCAGCTTGGAGATCGAAGATACGCAGTATTTT. V and J are TRBV5-1 and TRBJ2-3, with D hard to call. CDR1 and CDR2 from the germline V gene are SGHRS and YFSETQ. Trimming pared 0 bases from V and 5 bases from J, leaving 7 bases between. The CDR3 loop spans 13 amino acids.

The chain recombines TRBV5-1 with TRBJ1-1; D not resolved. This CDR3 contains 14 residues. V was cut by 4 bases and J by 1 base, with 11 bases left in between. Germline-derived CDR1 and CDR2 are SGHRS and YFSETQ. The CDR3 sequence: CASSPITANTEAFF. In DNA, the CDR3 is TGCGCCAGCAGCCCCATCACCGCGAACACTGAAGCTTTCTTT.

This clone has more than one count but fewer than ten. The chain has TRBV7-6 and TRBJ2-3; D is perhaps TRBD1 (6 bases). Germline loops: CDR1 SGHVS, CDR2 FNYEAQ. The CDR3 spans 15 residues. V lost 1 base, J lost 6 bases, and 14 bases lay in between. DNA of the CDR3: TGTGCCAGCAGCTTAGTGGACAGAAAGGCCGATACGCAGTATTTT. It encodes CASSLVDRKADTQYF.

The V and J genes are TRBV7-2 and TRBJ1-4; 8 nucleotides line up with TRBD1. V trimming: 4 bases; J trimming: 7 bases; junction bases outside the gene matches: 11. The germline CDR1 and CDR2 sequences are SGHTA and FQGNSA. The CDR3 totals 16 residues. CDR3 amino acids: CASSSEPGGGGEKLFF. The CDR3 DNA is TGTGCCAGCAGCTCGGAGCCAGGGGGCGGGGGTGAAAAACTGTTTTTT.

The chain recombines TRBV19 with TRBJ1-1, with D perhaps matching TRBD1 (5 bases). The CDR3 extends over 19 amino acids. V was pared by 0 bases and J by 0 bases, with 20 bases between. Germline lookup yields CDR1 LNHDA and CDR2 SQIVND (reference sequence). The CDR3 nucleotides are TGTGCCAGTAGTATAGATTTCGGGCGGGACGGAACTCTGAACACTGAAGCTTTCTTT. Translation: CASSIDFGRDGTLNTEAFF.

This clone came up a few times. The chain employs TRBV7-2 and TRBJ2-7; D gene uncertain. This CDR3 region has 13 residues. Trimming stripped 5 bases from V and 2 bases from J, with 10 bases between. Germline CDR1 and CDR2: SGHTA and FQGNSA. In nucleotides, the CDR3 is TGTGCCAGCAGCGCCCCCCCGACCTACGAGCAGTACTTC. Translation gives CASSAPPTYEQYF.

The V gene is TRBV24-1, the J gene TRBJ1-2; TRBD1 matches 7 bases. V was clipped by 6 bases and J by 8 bases; unmatched bases: 2. The CDR3 is 11 residues long. Germline loops: CDR1 KGHDR, CDR2 SFDVKD. For the CDR3, the DNA is TGTGCCACCAGTCAGGGGGGCGGCTACACCTTC. Amino acid sequence: CATSQGGGYTF.